This T cell receptor (beta chain) was retrieved from a study of Ad26.COV2.S vaccination and SARS-CoV-2 variants. Background on the study: Donor got 5x10^10 or 1x10^11 viral particles of Ad26.COV2.S. Study-wide results and caveats: Using TCR breadth and depth analyses may have led to underestimated total T cell responses.

This clone was seen only a few times. Its antigen is undetermined. The treatment was: around 19 received Ad26.COV2.S at low or high dose, single or two shots; about 5 received placebo; per-sample allocation not given. Sample collection was performed on day 63 after the first vaccine or placebo injection. V lost 2 bases and J lost 4, with 14 bases in between. The germline CDR1 and CDR2 sequences are MGHRA and YSYEKL. The CDR3 is 16 residues long. Data came from immunoSEQ multiplex PCR; TCRdb stores just in-frame clones and leaves some out. The sample has more than 400,000 clones; roughly 88% are singletons.

The specimen was peripheral blood, collected in a trial of Ad26.COV2.S vaccine versus placebo. This chain links TRBV4-1 with TRBJ1-4, with D perhaps TRBD1 (6 bases). This receptor was taken from a person between 18 and 59 years old who received the Ad26.COV2.S COVID-19 vaccine or a placebo. The CDR3 reads CASSQLAGTLNEKLFF. CDR3 coding DNA: TGCGCCAGCAGCCAACTTGCCGGGACACTTAATGAAAAACTGTTTTTT.